This T cell receptor (beta chain) appears in the sequencing data of a study of regulatory T cells in long-lasting Graves disease. This clonotype occurred many times. Assembly of TCR beta libraries relied on iRepertoire HTBI primers together with Arm-PCR of CDR3 regions. TCRdb reanalysed the multiplex PCR reads using MiXCR and keeps one entry per CDR3 protein. Of roughly 510,000 distinct CDR3 sequences in the sample, 15% to 20% are singletons; the top ten hold approximately 12%. In germline, CDR1 is PRHDT, CDR2 FYEKMQ (reference sequence). CDR3 length: 14 residues. J lost 5 bases, V lost 5 bases, and 6 bases had no gene match. Time point of the sample: newly diagnosed GD, antithyroid drugs for less than 3 months. PBMC RNA was the source of the TCR library. These data also formed part of another study, on T cells in Graves' hyperthyroidism and ophthalmopathy.

The sequence derives from a man aged 18 to 29 with Graves disease. The rearrangement joins TRBV13 to TRBJ1-5; 7 nucleotides agree with TRBD1. The sample here was peripheral blood mononuclear cells (PBMCs), taken at new diagnosis, from a patient treated with antithyroid drugs. CDR3 region: CASSRGPVDQPQHF. Written as DNA, the CDR3 is TGTGCCAGCAGCAGGGGGCCGGTCGATCAGCCCCAGCATTTT.